This T cell receptor beta chain was captured by sequencing in a study of sequential checkpoint blockade in melanoma. Libraries were prepared by immunoSEQ multiplex PCR; TCRdb keeps only in-frame clonotypes and omits some of them. The profile shows some 22,000 clones, 27% of them singletons. Treatment here: randomized to nivolumab then ipilimumab (arm A) or the reverse (arm B). The CDR3 is 12 amino acids. The germline V and J ends were trimmed by 0 bases and 6 bases, with 0 bases remaining between them. Germline values: CDR1 MGHDK, CDR2 SYGVNS. This receptor was identified in a human donor with melanoma. The chain links TRBV25-1 to TRBJ1-6, with no clear D. Sequenced material: tumor tissue (inferred from file names), taken from a patient given nivolumab and ipilimumab in sequence. The CDR3 spells CASSEYNSPLHF. CDR3 nucleotide sequence: TGTGCCAGCAGTGAATATAATTCACCCCTCCACTTT.